A selection of T cell receptor beta chains follows, all from one sample in a study of blood T cell repertoires in COVID-19. Only in-frame clones appear in the TCRdb table, and some are missing; sequencing was by immunoSEQ multiplex PCR. The sample lists some 97,000 clones; 70% to 90% were seen once. Sample: peripheral blood. All receptors derive from a man in his fifties with active or convalescent COVID-19. CDR3s include the opening cysteine and the closing phenylalanine or tryptophan. D genes are given only for firm matches. Part of the rows lack a size; the others show once, few, many or a class for expanded clones.

abundance	v_gene	d_gene	j_gene	CDR3aa	CDR3nt
.	TRBV6-2/TRBV6-3	.	TRBJ2-3	CASSPGGSTDTQYF	TGTGCCAGCAGCCCAGGCGGTAGCACAGATACGCAGTATTTT
.	TRBV10-3	.	TRBJ2-3	CAIRGLDTQYF	TGTGCCATCCGCGGGCTGGATACGCAGTATTTT
once	TRBV2	.	TRBJ2-2	CASSPGVAAVNTGELFF	TGTGCCAGCAGCCCCGGGGTAGCGGCCGTGAACACCGGGGAGCTGTTTTTT
.	TRBV20-1	.	TRBJ1-5	CSASILPNQPQHF	TGCAGTGCTAGTATACTGCCCAATCAGCCCCAGCATTTT
.	TRBV19	.	TRBJ1-1	CASSPRPGTSHTEAFF	TGTGCCAGTAGTCCCCGCCCCGGGACATCTCACACTGAAGCTTTCTTT
few	TRBV6-5	TRBD2	TRBJ2-1	CASSPTSGINEQFF	TGTGCCAGCAGCCCGACTAGCGGGATAAATGAGCAGTTCTTC
.	TRBV5-4	.	TRBJ2-7	CASSQKGRMGKYF	TGTGCCAGCAGCCAAAAGGGGCGGATGGGGAAGTACTTC
.	TRBV5-4	TRBD1	TRBJ2-7	CASSPGTGTPYEQYF	TGTGCCAGCAGCCCCGGGACAGGGACCCCCTACGAGCAGTACTTC
.	TRBV29-1	.	TRBJ2-7	CSVMTGSHEQYF	TGCAGCGTGATGACAGGTAGCCACGAGCAGTACTTC
.	TRBV18	.	TRBJ2-5	CASSPPSGQETQYF	TGTGCCAGCTCACCACCGTCGGGGCAAGAGACCCAGTACTTC
.	TRBV24-1	.	TRBJ1-2	CATSDLGQNYGYTF	TGTGCCACCAGTGATTTAGGACAGAACTATGGCTACACCTTC
.	TRBV5-4	.	TRBJ2-1	CASSLGWGLGNEQFF	TGTGCCAGCAGCTTGGGTTGGGGACTCGGCAATGAGCAGTTCTTC
.	TRBV19	.	TRBJ1-4	CASSNPPGSTNEKLFF	TGTGCCAGTAGCAACCCCCCGGGTTCAACTAATGAAAAACTGTTTTTT
.	TRBV11-2	TRBD2	TRBJ2-1	CASSLGRLANLYNEQFF	TGTGCCAGCAGCTTAGGCCGACTAGCGAACCTTTACAATGAGCAGTTCTTC
.	TRBV5-4	TRBD1	TRBJ2-7	CASSPGQNGEQYF	TGTGCCAGCAGCCCGGGACAGAACGGCGAGCAGTACTTC